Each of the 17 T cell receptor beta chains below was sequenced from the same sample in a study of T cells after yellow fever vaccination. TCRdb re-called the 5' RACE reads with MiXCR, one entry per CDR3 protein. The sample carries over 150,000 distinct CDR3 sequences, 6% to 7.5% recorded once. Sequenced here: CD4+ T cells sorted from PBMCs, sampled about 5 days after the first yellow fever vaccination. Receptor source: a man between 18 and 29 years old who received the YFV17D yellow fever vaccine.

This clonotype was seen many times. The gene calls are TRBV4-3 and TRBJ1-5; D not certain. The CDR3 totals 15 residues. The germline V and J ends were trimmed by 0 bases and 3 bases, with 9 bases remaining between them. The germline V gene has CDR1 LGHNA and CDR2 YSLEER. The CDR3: CASSQDPVINQPQHF. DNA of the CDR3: TGCGCCAGCAGCCAAGATCCGGTAATCAATCAGCCCCAGCATTTT.

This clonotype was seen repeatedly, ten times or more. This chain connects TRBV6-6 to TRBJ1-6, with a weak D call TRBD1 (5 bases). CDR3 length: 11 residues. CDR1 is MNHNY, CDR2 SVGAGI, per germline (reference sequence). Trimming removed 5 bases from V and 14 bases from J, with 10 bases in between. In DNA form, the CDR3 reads TGTGCCAGCAGTCCAACAGGTACCCTCCACTTT. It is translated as CASSPTGTLHF.

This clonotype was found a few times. The CDR3 reads CASSLQSAGRGEKLFF. In nucleotides, the CDR3 is TGCGCCAGCAGCTTGCAGTCCGCGGGTCGGGGGGAAAAACTGTTTTTT. The chain combines TRBV5-1 with TRBJ1-4; tentative D call: TRBD1 (5 bases). The CDR3 has 16 amino acids. Trimming pared 1 base from V and 8 bases from J, leaving 18 bases between. From germline, CDR1 is SGHRS and CDR2 YFSETQ.

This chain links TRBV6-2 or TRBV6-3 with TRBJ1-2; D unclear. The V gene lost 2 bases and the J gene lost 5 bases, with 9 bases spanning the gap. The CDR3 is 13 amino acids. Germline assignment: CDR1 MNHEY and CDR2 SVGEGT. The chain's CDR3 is CASSYEGLYGYTF. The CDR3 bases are TGTGCCAGCAGTTACGAGGGCTTGTATGGCTACACCTTC.

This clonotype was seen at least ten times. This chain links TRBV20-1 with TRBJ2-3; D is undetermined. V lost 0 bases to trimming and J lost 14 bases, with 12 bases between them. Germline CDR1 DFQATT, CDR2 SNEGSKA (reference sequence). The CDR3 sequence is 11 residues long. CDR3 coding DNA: TGCAGTGCTAGAGACCCCGGCGCCGCGTATTTT. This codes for CSARDPGAAYF.

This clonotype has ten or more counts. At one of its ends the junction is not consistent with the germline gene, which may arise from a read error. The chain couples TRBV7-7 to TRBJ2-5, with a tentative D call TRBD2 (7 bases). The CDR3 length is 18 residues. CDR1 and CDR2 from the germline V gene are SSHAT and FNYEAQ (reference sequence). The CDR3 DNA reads TGTGCTAGCAGCTTATCTCCCTCCCCGGGGGGCGGGCAAGAGACCCAGTACTTC. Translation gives CASSLSPSPGGGQETQYF.

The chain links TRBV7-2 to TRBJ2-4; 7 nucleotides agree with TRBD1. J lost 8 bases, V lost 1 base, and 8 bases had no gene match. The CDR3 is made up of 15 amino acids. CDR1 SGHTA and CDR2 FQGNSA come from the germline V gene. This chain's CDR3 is CASSLVAGTAYIQYF. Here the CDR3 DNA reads TGTGCCAGCAGCTTAGTTGCCGGGACAGCTTACATTCAGTACTTC.

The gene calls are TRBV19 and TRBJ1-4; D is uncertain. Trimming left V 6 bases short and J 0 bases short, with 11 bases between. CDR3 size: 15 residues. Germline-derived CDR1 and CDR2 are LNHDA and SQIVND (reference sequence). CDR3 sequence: CASSQWGATNEKLFF. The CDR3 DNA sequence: TGTGCCAGTAGCCAATGGGGAGCAACTAATGAAAAACTGTTTTTT.

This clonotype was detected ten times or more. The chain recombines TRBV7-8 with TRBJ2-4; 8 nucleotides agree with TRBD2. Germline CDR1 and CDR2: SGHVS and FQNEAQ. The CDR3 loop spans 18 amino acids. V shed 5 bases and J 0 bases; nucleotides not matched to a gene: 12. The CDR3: CASSREGLYLLAKNIQYF. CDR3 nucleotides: TGTGCCAGCAGCCGGGAGGGACTTTATCTTCTAGCCAAAAACATTCAGTACTTC.

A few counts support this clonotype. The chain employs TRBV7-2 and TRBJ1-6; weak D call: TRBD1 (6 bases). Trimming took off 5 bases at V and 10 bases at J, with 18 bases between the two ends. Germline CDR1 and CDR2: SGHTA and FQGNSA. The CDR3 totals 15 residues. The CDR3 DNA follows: TGTGCCAGCAGCCGTCAAGGGGGTGTAGGGTCACCCCTCCACTTT. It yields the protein CASSRQGGVGSPLHF.

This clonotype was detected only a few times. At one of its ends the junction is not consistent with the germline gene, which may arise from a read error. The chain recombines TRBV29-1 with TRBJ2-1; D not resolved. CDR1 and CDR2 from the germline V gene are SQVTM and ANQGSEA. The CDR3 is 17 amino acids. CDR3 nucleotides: TGCAGCGTAGAAGGACGGGTGGGTTTTGGCTCCTACAATGAGCAGTTCTTC. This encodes CSVEGRVGFGSYNEQFF.

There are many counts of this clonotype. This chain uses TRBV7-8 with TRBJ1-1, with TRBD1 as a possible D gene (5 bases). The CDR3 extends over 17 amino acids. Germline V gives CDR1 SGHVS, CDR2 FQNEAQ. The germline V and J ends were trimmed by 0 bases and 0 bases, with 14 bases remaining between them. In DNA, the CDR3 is TGTGCCAGCAGCTTAGCGCACCGGGGCCCCATGAACACTGAAGCTTTCTTT. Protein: CASSLAHRGPMNTEAFF.

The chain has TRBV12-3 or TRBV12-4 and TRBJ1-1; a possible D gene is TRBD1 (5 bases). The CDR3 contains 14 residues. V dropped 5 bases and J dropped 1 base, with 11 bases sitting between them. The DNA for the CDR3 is TGTGCCAGCAGTCCGGGACTCCCGAACACTGAAGCTTTCTTT. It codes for CASSPGLPNTEAFF.

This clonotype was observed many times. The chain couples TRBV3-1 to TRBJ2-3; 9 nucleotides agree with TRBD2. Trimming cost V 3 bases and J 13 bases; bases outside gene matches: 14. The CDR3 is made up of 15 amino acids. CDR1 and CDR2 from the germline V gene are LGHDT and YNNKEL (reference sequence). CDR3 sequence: CASSQGTVAGGLKYF. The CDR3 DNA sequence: TGTGCCAGCAGCCAGGGAACTGTGGCGGGGGGGCTCAAGTATTTT.

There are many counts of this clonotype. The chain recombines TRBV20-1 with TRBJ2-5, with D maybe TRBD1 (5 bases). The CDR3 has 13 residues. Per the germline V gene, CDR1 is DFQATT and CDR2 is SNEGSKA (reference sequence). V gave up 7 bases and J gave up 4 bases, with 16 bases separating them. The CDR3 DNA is TGCAGTGTTTGGGGCCCGGTCGGAGAGACCCAGTACTTC. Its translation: CSVWGPVGETQYF.

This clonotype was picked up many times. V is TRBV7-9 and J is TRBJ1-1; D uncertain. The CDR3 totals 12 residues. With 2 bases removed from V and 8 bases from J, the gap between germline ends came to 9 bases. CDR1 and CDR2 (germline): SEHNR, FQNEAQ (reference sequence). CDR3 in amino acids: CASSLYLTEAFF. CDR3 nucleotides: TGTGCCAGCAGCTTATATTTGACAGAAGCTTTCTTT.

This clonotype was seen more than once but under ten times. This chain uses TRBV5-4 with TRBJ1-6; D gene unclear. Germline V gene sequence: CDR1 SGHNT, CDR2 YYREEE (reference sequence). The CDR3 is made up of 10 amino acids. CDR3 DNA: TGTATAGGTAGGCATTCACCCCTCCACTTT. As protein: CIGRHSPLHF.